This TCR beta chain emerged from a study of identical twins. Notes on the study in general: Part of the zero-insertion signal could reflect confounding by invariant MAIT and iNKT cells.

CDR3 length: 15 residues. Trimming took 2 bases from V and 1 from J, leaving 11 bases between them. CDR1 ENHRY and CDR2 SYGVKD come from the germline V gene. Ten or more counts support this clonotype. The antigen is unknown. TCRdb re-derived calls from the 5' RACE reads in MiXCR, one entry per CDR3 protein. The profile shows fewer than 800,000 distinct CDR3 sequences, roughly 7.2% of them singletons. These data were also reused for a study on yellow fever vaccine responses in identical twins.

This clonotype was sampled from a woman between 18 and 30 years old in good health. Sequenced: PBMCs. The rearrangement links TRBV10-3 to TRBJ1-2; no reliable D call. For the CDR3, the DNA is TGTGCCATCAGTGAGAGGTTGGTTAGTAACTATGGCTACACCTTC. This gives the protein CAISERLVSNYGYTF.